These T cell receptor beta chains were read from a single sample in a study of cytomegalovirus exposure and HLA in healthy donors. Some clones are missing from TCRdb's copy, which holds only in-frame ones; the method was immunoSEQ multiplex PCR. The profile shows fewer than 100,000 clones, 60% to 80% of them singletons. The sequenced material came from PBMCs. The receptor set was obtained from a female donor in good health and CMV-seronegative. The CDR3 runs from the conserved cysteine through the conserved F or W. D genes are given only for firm matches. Rows may omit the clone size; those that give it use once, few, many or a size class.

TRBV7-9	TRBJ1-6	TRBD1	NA	TGTGCCAGCAGCTTAGTGGCAGGGGGGAATTCACCCCTCCACTTT	CASSLVAGGNSPLHF
TRBV7-9	TRBJ1-2	NA	once	TGTGCCAGCAGCGTTAGTGTGACAGCCAACTATGGCTACACCTTC	CASSVSVTANYGYTF
TRBV6-6	TRBJ1-2	TRBD1	NA	TGTGCCAGCAGTTATCCAGGGGGCAACTATGGCTACACCTTC	CASSYPGGNYGYTF
TRBV2	TRBJ2-3	NA	once	TGTGCCAGCAGAGACAGATATTCTAGCACAGATACGCAGTATTTT	CASRDRYSSTDTQYF
TRBV28	TRBJ1-5	TRBD1	NA	TGTGCCACCAGACAGGGGGCCGGGCTTCAGCCCCAGCATTTT	CATRQGAGLQPQHF
TRBV4-3	TRBJ2-3	TRBD1	NA	TGCGCCAGCAGCCCAGACAGGGAAGATACGCAGTATTTT	CASSPDREDTQYF
TRBV21-1	TRBJ2-1	NA	NA	TGTGCCAGCATCCAGGGAGGGACAAGCTCCTACAATGAGCAGTTCTTC	CASIQGGTSSYNEQFF
TRBV15	TRBJ2-7	NA	NA	TGTGCCACCAGCCCCCGTACGGGGTCCCGTGGCCACGAGCAGTACTTC	CATSPRTGSRGHEQYF
TRBV9	TRBJ2-3	NA	NA	TGTGCCAGCGGGGGCCTAGCGGAGATTTTGACAGATACGCAGTATTTT	CASGGLAEILTDTQYF
TRBV28	TRBJ1-2	TRBD1	NA	TGTGCCAGCAGTTTAAAAAGGGACAGGCTCCTTTATGGCTACACCTTC	CASSLKRDRLLYGYTF
TRBV30	TRBJ2-2	TRBD2	NA	TGTGCCTGGAGGCGGTTAGCGGGGGGGCCGCGGGACGGGGAGCTGTTTTTT	CAWRRLAGGPRDGELFF
TRBV27	TRBJ1-2	NA	few	TGTGCCAGCAGCCCAGGGGCTACACTCCCCTACACCTTC	CASSPGATLPYTF
TRBV7-8	TRBJ1-5	NA	NA	TGTGCCAGCAGCCTAGACACAGGGATCAATCAGCCCCAGCATTTT	CASSLDTGINQPQHF
TRBV5-6	TRBJ2-5	NA	NA	TGTGCCAGCAGTTATTCGGCCAGCGGAAAATCACCCCAGTACTTC	CASSYSASGKSPQYF
TRBV28	TRBJ2-7	TRBD1	NA	TGTGCCAGCAGAATAGACAGGGGGCTCTACGAGCAGTACTTC	CASRIDRGLYEQYF
TRBV5-1	TRBJ2-7	NA	few	TGCGCCAGCAGCTTGGCTGGGCAGGGTACCCCCTACGAGCAGTACTTC	CASSLAGQGTPYEQYF
TRBV18	TRBJ2-7	NA	NA	TGTGCCAGCTCAACGCGACAGACTCACTACGAGCAGTACTTC	CASSTRQTHYEQYF
TRBV5-1	TRBJ2-1	TRBD2	NA	TGCGCCAGCAGCTTTAGCGGGGGAAACAATGAGCAGTTCTTC	CASSFSGGNNEQFF
TRBV5-8	TRBJ1-5	NA	NA	TGTGCCAGCAGCTCCGGACAGTCCTGGCAGCCCCAGCATTTT	CASSSGQSWQPQHF
TRBV27	TRBJ1-1	NA	NA	TGTGCCAGCAGTAGCGCGGTGAACACTGAAGCTTTCTTT	CASSSAVNTEAFF
TRBV20-1	TRBJ2-1	NA	once	TGCAGTGCTGGGGAGATCAATGAGCAGTTCTTC	CSAGEINEQFF
TRBV10-3	TRBJ1-1	TRBD1	once	TGTGCCATCAGTGAGTCGTCCCGGGGACAGGCGAACACTGAAGCTTTCTTT	CAISESSRGQANTEAFF
TRBV6-1	TRBJ2-3	TRBD1	NA	TGTGCCAGCAGTGGAGGGGACAGAAGCACAGATACGCAGTATTTT	CASSGGDRSTDTQYF
TRBV12-5	TRBJ1-1	NA	NA	TGTGCTAGTGGTTTGGGTGACAGCAGCGCTGAAGCTTTCTTT	CASGLGDSSAEAFF
TRBV6-5	TRBJ2-7	NA	NA	TGTGCCAGCAGACGAGAGGCTCCTGCCCCGTACGAGCAGTACTTC	CASRREAPAPYEQYF
TRBV6-1	TRBJ2-7	NA	NA	TGTGCCAGCAGCGAAACCTCCAGGGGCGAGCAGTACTTC	CASSETSRGEQYF
TRBV7-7	TRBJ2-5	TRBD1	once	TGTGCTAGCAGCTCAGGGACAGGGGGCCAAGAGACCCAGTACTTC	CASSSGTGGQETQYF
TRBV6-5	TRBJ2-4	NA	few	TGTGCCAGCAGTTACTACCAGGCGGGGAAAAACATTCAGTACTTC	CASSYYQAGKNIQYF
TRBV6-1	TRBJ2-7	TRBD1	NA	TGTGCCAGCAGTAGACAGGGGGCGGGCTACGAGCAGTACTTC	CASSRQGAGYEQYF
TRBV13	TRBJ1-2	TRBD1	NA	TGTGCCAGCAGCTTAGGGGGACAGGGCGAAGACGGCTACACCTTC	CASSLGGQGEDGYTF
TRBV5-4	TRBJ2-3	TRBD2	NA	TGTGCCAGCAGCTTGCAGGCGGGAGGGCCAGGGGATACGCAGTATTTT	CASSLQAGGPGDTQYF
TRBV4-2	TRBJ1-2	NA	NA	TGTGCCAGCAGCCAGGCGTTTACGGTGGGCTCCAACTATGGCTACACCTTC	CASSQAFTVGSNYGYTF
TRBV7-8	TRBJ2-7	TRBD2	NA	TGTGCCAGCAGCTTAGCGGAAATAGCGGGAGGACCCTACGAGCAGTACTTC	CASSLAEIAGGPYEQYF
TRBV5-8	TRBJ1-2	NA	NA	TGTGCCAGCAGCTTGGCACGGGGTACTGGGAGGAACTATGGCTACACCTTC	CASSLARGTGRNYGYTF
TRBV2	TRBJ1-4	NA	NA	TGTGCCAGCAGTGTCGGGGGTTTGGAAAAACTGTTTTTT	CASSVGGLEKLFF
TRBV5-1	TRBJ2-7	TRBD1	NA	TGCGCCAGCAGCCAGGGACAGGGGGCTTACGAGCAGTACTTC	CASSQGQGAYEQYF
TRBV28	TRBJ1-2	NA	NA	TGTGCCAGCAAGGGTTCGTCCGTCCCGACAGCACCGCCTAACTATGGCTACACCTTC	CASKGSSVPTAPPNYGYTF
TRBV7-9	TRBJ1-4	TRBD1	NA	TGTGCCAGCAGCATCGCAGGGGGCGGTGAAAAACTGTTTTTT	CASSIAGGGEKLFF
TRBV5-3	TRBJ1-1	TRBD1	NA	TGTGCCAGAAGCTTAAAGACAGGGAGAGGGACTGAAGCTTTCTTT	CARSLKTGRGTEAFF
TRBV7-2	TRBJ2-4	NA	NA	TGTGCCAGCAGCGTCCTTACAGGTTCCAAAAACATTCAGTACTTC	CASSVLTGSKNIQYF
TRBV19	TRBJ1-4	TRBD1	NA	TGTGCCAGTAGTATTGGGACAGGTGGTAATGAAAAACTGTTTTTT	CASSIGTGGNEKLFF
TRBV11-2	TRBJ1-1	NA	NA	TGTGCCAGCAGCTTTAGGCAGAGGGACACTGAAGCTTTCTTT	CASSFRQRDTEAFF
TRBV10-3	TRBJ1-2	TRBD1	NA	TGTGCCATCAGTAAACAGGGGTCGGATGGCTACACCTTC	CAISKQGSDGYTF
TRBV5-1	TRBJ1-5	TRBD1	few	TGCGCCAGCAGCTGGGGGACAGGGGGCAGTCAGCCCCAGCATTTT	CASSWGTGGSQPQHF
TRBV20-1	TRBJ2-1	TRBD2	NA	TGCAGTGTTGCGGGAGAGGCTGAGCAGTTCTTC	CSVAGEAEQFF
TRBV19	TRBJ2-5	NA	NA	TGTGCCAGTAGGTCCCTCGGGTCAGAGACCCAGTACTTC	CASRSLGSETQYF
TRBV11-2	TRBJ2-7	NA	NA	TGTGCCAGCAGCTTGGCATACTCCTACGAGCAGTACTTC	CASSLAYSYEQYF
TRBV6-1	TRBJ1-5	TRBD1	NA	TGTGCCAGCAGTGATCAGGGGGTGGCCAATCAGCCCCAGCATTTT	CASSDQGVANQPQHF
TRBV6-5	TRBJ1-1	NA	NA	TGTGCCAGCAACGCCAGGGTTAACACTGAAGCTTTCTTT	CASNARVNTEAFF
TRBV28	TRBJ1-2	NA	NA	TGTGCCAGCAGTGATCGGGTCCTAAACTATGGCTACACCTTC	CASSDRVLNYGYTF
TRBV7-6	TRBJ2-3	TRBD2	NA	TGTGCCAGCAGCTGGGCTAGCGGGGGGGCACCAGATACGCAGTATTTT	CASSWASGGAPDTQYF
TRBV18	TRBJ1-1	NA	NA	TGTGCCAGCTCACCAACACAGGGGAACACTGAAGCTTTCTTT	CASSPTQGNTEAFF
TRBV10-3	TRBJ2-7	TRBD1	once	TGTGCCATCAGTGAGTCTGGACAGGGGTACGAGCAGTACTTC	CAISESGQGYEQYF
TRBV9	TRBJ1-2	TRBD1	few	TGTGCCAGCAGCGTACAGACAGGGGGTAGGCCGTTCGATGGCTACACCTTC	CASSVQTGGRPFDGYTF
TRBV27	TRBJ1-3	NA	few	TGTGCCAGCAGTTCCCTCTCTGGAAACACCATATATTTT	CASSSLSGNTIYF
TRBV5-1	TRBJ2-3	NA	NA	TGCGCCAGCAGCTTGGCCCCCGGAGGCACAGATACGCAGTATTTT	CASSLAPGGTDTQYF